The next 5 T cell receptor beta chains were all read from a single sample in a study of cytomegalovirus exposure and HLA in healthy donors. PCR amplification relied on 60 Vbeta primers (plus 13 Jbeta primers). Data came from immunoSEQ multiplex PCR; TCRdb stores just in-frame clones and leaves some out. The table shows 110,000 to 150,000 clones, with under 90% occurring only once. Source material: PBMCs. The receptors shown here come from a boy aged 2 to 10 in good health and CMV-seronegative.

V gene TRBV11-3 combines with J gene TRBJ2-1; 10 positions match TRBD2. This CDR3 contains 18 residues. After removal of 2 bases from V and 8 bases from J, the junction contained 15 bases not matched to a gene. From germline, CDR1 is SGHNT and CDR2 YENEEA. The DNA for the CDR3 is TGTGCCAGCAGCTTAAATGGGCTAGCGGGGGCGGCTGCGGATGAGCAGTTCTTC. It encodes CASSLNGLAGAAADEQFF.

As to this clone: An end of the junction does not agree with germline; a read error may underlie this. This sequence joins TRBV7-9 and TRBJ2-1, with D perhaps TRBD2 (5 bases). The CDR3 covers 12 residues. Germline V gives CDR1 SEHNR, CDR2 FQNEAQ (reference sequence). The CDR3, as DNA: TGTTCCAGCAGCTTACTAGTGGATGAGCAGTTCTTC. Encoded protein: CSSSLLVDEQFF.

The V gene is TRBV9, the J gene TRBJ1-3; D remains unclear. CDR3 length: 14 amino acids. V lost 3 bases to trimming and J lost 0 bases, with 7 bases between them. Germline CDR1 SGDLS, CDR2 YYNGEE. Written as DNA, the CDR3 is TGTGCCAGCAGCGGACTGAACTCTGGAAACACCATATATTTT. This translates into CASSGLNSGNTIYF.

The CDR3 DNA reads as TGTGCCAGCCAACAGCGGGGCCTGAGCTCTGGAAACACCATATATTTT. This translates into CASQQRGLSSGNTIYF. This rearrangement joins TRBV28 to TRBJ1-3; D is perhaps TRBD1 (5 bases). Germline V gene data show CDR1 as MDHEN and CDR2 as SYDVKM. The CDR3 runs 16 residues. Trimming pared 8 bases from V and 0 bases from J, leaving 17 bases between.

V is TRBV19 and J is TRBJ2-7, with 11 bases aligning to TRBD2. The CDR3 has 15 residues. Germline V CDR1 and CDR2: LNHDA, SQIVND (reference sequence). V shed 5 bases, J shed 3 bases, and the junction held 6 bases outside the gene matches. The CDR3 region is CASSPRLAGIYEQYF. Written as DNA, the CDR3 is TGTGCCAGTAGTCCCCGACTAGCGGGAATCTACGAGCAGTACTTC.